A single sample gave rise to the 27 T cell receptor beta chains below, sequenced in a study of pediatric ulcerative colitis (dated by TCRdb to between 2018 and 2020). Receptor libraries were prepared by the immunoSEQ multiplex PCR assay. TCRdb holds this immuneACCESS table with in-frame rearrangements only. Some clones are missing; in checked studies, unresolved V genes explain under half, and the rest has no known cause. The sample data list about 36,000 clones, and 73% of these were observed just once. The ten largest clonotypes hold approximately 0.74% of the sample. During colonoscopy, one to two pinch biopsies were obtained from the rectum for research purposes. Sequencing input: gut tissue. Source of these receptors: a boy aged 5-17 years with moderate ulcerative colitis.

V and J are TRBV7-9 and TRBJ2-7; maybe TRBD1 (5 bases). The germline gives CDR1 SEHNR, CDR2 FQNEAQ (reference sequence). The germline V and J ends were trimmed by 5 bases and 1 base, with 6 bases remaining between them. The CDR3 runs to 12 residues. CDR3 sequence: CASSQGSYEQYF. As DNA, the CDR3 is TGTGCCAGCAGCCAGGGATCCTACGAGCAGTACTTC.

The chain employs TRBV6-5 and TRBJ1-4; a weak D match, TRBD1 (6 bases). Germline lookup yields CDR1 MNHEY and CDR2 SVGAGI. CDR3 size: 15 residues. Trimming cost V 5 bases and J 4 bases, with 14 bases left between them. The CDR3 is CASSRTGWDNEKLFF. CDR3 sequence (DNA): TGTGCCAGCAGTCGTACAGGGTGGGATAATGAAAAACTGTTTTTT.

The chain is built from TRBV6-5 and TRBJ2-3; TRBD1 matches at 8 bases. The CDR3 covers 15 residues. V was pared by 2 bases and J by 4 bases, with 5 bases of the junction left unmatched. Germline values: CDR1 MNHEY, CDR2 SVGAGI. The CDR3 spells CASSYQTGVADTQYF. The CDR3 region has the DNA TGTGCCAGCAGTTACCAGACAGGGGTTGCAGATACGCAGTATTTT.

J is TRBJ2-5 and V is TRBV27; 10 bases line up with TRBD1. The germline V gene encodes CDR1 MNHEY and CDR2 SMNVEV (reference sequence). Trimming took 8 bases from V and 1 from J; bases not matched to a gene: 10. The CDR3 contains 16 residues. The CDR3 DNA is TGTGCCAGCGGGCTACAGACAGGGGGCTCCCAAGAGACCCAGTACTTC. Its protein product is CASGLQTGGSQETQYF.

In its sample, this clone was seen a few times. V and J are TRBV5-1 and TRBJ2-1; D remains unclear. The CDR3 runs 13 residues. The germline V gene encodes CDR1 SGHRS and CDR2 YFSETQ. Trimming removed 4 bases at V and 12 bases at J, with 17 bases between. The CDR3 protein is CASSLEFLSGQFF. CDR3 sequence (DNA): TGCGCCAGCAGCCTCGAATTCCTTAGTGGGCAGTTCTTC.

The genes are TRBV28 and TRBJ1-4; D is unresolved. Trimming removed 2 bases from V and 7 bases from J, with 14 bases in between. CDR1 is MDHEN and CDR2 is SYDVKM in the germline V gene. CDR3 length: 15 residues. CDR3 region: CASSLNWYVGEKLFF. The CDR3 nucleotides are TGTGCCAGCAGTTTAAATTGGTATGTTGGTGAAAAACTGTTTTTT.

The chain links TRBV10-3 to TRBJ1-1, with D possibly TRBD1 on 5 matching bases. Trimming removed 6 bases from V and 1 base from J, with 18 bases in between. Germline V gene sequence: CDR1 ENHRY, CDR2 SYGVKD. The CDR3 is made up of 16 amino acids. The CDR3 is CAISPSFQGTNTEAFF. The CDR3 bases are TGTGCCATCAGCCCCTCGTTTCAGGGTACGAACACTGAAGCTTTCTTT.

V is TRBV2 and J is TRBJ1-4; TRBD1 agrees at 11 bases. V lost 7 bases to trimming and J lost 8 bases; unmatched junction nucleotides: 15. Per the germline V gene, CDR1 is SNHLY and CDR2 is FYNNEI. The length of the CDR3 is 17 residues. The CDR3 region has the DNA TGTGCCAGCACCGACTTCGGGACAGGGGGAGTAAACGAAAAACTGTTTTTT. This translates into CASTDFGTGGVNEKLFF.

CDR3 nucleotides: TGTGCCAGCTCACCACGGTTAGGGGGTTCCGCCGAGCAGTACTTC. Protein product: CASSPRLGGSAEQYF. The rearrangement links TRBV18 to TRBJ2-7; D may be TRBD1 (6 bases). This CDR3 is built from 15 residues. Trimming took off 1 base at V and 6 bases at J, with 16 bases between the two ends. The germline V gene encodes CDR1 KGHSH and CDR2 LQKENI.

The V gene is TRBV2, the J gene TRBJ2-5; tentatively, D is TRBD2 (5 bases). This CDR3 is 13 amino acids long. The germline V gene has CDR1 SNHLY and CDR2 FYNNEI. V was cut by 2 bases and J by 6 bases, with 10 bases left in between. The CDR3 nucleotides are TGTGCCAGCAGTGAAATAGCGCAGAAGACCCAGTACTTC. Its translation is CASSEIAQKTQYF.

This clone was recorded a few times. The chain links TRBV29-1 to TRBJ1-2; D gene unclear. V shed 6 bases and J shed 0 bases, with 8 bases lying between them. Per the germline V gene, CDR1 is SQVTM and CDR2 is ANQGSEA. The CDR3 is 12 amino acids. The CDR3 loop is CSVTLANYGYTF. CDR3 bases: TGCAGCGTCACGCTAGCTAACTATGGCTACACCTTC.

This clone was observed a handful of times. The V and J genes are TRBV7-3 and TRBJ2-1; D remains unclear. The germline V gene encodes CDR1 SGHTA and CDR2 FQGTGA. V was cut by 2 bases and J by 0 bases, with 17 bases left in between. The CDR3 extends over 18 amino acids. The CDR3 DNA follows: TGTGCCAGCAGCTTATACGCCCCCTCTGGGGTCTCCTACAATGAGCAGTTCTTC. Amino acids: CASSLYAPSGVSYNEQFF.

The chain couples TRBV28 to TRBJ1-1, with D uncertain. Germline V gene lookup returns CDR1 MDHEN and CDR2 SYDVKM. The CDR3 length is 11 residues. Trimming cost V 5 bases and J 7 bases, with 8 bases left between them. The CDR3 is CASSMNGEAFF. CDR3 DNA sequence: TGTGCCAGCAGTATGAATGGTGAAGCTTTCTTT. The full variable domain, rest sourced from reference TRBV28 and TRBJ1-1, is DVKVTQSSRYLVKRTGEKVFLECVQDMDHENMFWYRQDPGLGLRLIYFSYDVKMKEKGDIPEGYSVSREKKERFSLILESASTNQTSMYLCASSMNGEAFFGQGTRLTVV.

CDR3 nucleotides: TGTGCCAGCAGCTTACCTCGACAGGGGGCCTACGAGCAGTACTTC. Residues: CASSLPRQGAYEQYF. The chain couples TRBV7-9 to TRBJ2-7; TRBD1 agrees at 9 bases. V shed 2 bases and J 2 bases; nucleotides not matched to a gene: 4. The germline CDR1 and CDR2 sequences are SEHNR and FQNEAQ (reference sequence). The CDR3 length is 15 residues.

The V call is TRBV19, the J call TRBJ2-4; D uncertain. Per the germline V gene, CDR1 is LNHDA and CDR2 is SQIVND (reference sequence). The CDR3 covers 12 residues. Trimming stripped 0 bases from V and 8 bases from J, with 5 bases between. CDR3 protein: CASSIDPYIQYF. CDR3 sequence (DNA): TGTGCCAGTAGTATAGATCCGTACATTCAGTACTTC.

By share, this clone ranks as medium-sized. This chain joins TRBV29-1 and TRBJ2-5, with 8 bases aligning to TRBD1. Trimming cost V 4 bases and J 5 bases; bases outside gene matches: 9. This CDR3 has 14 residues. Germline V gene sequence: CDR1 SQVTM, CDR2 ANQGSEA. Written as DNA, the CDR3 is TGCAGCGTTGCCTGGGACAGGTTGTTGGAGACCCAGTACTTC. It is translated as CSVAWDRLLETQYF.

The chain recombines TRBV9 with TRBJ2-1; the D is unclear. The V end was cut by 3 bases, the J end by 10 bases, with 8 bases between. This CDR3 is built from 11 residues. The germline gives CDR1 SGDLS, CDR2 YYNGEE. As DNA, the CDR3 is TGTGCCAGCAGCGCCCGGGCCGAGCAGTTCTTC. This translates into CASSARAEQFF.

As DNA, the CDR3 is TGTGCCAGCAGTTCAAACAGGGGCATACGTAATGAGCAGTTCTTC. This encodes CASSSNRGIRNEQFF. This sequence joins TRBV11-2 and TRBJ2-1; 7 bases map to TRBD1. V shed 6 bases, J shed 7 bases, and the junction held 12 bases outside the gene matches. The CDR3 totals 15 residues. CDR1 and CDR2 from the germline V gene are SGHAT and FQNNGV.

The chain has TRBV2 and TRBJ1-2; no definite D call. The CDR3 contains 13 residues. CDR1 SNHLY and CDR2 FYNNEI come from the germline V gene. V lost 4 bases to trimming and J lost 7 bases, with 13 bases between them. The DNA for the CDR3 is TGTGCCAGCAGTGGGCAGACGTCCACTGGCTACACCTTC. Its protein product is CASSGQTSTGYTF.

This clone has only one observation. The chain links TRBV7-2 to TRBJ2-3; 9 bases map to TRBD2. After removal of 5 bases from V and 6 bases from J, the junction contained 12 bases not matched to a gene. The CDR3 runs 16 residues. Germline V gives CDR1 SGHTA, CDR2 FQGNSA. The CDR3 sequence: CASSPSPTRGGDTQYF. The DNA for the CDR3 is TGTGCCAGCAGCCCCAGCCCCACGCGGGGGGGGGATACGCAGTATTTT.

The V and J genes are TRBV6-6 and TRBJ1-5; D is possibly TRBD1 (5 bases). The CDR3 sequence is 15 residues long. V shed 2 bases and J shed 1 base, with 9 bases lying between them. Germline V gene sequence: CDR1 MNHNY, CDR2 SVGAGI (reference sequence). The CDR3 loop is CASSYRDGSNQPQHF. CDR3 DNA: TGTGCCAGCAGTTACCGGGACGGAAGCAATCAGCCCCAGCATTTT.

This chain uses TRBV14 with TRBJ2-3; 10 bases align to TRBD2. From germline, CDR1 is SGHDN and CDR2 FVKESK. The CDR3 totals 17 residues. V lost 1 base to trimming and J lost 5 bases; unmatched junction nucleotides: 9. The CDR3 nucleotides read TGTGCCAGCAGCCAAGGTCGGTGGCTAGCGGGAGAAGATACGCAGTATTTT. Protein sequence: CASSQGRWLAGEDTQYF.

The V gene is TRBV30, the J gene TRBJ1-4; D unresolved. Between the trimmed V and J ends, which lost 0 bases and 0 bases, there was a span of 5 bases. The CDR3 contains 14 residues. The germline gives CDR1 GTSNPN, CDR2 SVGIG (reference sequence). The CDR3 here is CAWSVSPTNEKLFF. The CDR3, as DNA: TGTGCCTGGAGTGTATCCCCAACTAATGAAAAACTGTTTTTT. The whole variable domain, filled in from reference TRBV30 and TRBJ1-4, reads SQTIHQWPATLVQPVGSPLSLECTVEGTSNPNLYWYRQAAGRGLQLLFYSVGIGQISSEVPQNLSASRPQDRQFILSSKKLLLSDSGFYLCAWSVSPTNEKLFFGSGTQLSVL.

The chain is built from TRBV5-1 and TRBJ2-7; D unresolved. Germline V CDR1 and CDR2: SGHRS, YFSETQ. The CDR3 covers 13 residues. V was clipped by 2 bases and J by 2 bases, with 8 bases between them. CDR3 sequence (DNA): TGCGCCAGCAGCTTAGCGTCGACCTACGAGCAGTACTTC. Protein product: CASSLASTYEQYF.

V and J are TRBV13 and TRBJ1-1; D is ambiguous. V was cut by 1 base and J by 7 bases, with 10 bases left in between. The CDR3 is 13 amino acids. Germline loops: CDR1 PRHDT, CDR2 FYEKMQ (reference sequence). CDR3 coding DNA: TGTGCCAGCAGCTTAGAGGGTCGGGGTGAAGCTTTCTTT. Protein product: CASSLEGRGEAFF.

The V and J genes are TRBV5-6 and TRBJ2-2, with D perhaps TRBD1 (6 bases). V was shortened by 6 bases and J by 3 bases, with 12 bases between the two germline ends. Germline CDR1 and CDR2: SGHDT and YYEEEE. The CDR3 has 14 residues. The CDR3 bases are TGTGCCAGCACCCGGACAGCTTACACCGGGGAGCTGTTTTTT. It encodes CASTRTAYTGELFF.

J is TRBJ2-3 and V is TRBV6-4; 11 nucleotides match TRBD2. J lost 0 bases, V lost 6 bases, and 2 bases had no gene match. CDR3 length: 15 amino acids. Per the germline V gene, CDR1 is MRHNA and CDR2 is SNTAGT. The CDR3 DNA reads TGTGCCAGCAGCCGGACTAGCGGGAGCACAGATACGCAGTATTTT. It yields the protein CASSRTSGSTDTQYF.